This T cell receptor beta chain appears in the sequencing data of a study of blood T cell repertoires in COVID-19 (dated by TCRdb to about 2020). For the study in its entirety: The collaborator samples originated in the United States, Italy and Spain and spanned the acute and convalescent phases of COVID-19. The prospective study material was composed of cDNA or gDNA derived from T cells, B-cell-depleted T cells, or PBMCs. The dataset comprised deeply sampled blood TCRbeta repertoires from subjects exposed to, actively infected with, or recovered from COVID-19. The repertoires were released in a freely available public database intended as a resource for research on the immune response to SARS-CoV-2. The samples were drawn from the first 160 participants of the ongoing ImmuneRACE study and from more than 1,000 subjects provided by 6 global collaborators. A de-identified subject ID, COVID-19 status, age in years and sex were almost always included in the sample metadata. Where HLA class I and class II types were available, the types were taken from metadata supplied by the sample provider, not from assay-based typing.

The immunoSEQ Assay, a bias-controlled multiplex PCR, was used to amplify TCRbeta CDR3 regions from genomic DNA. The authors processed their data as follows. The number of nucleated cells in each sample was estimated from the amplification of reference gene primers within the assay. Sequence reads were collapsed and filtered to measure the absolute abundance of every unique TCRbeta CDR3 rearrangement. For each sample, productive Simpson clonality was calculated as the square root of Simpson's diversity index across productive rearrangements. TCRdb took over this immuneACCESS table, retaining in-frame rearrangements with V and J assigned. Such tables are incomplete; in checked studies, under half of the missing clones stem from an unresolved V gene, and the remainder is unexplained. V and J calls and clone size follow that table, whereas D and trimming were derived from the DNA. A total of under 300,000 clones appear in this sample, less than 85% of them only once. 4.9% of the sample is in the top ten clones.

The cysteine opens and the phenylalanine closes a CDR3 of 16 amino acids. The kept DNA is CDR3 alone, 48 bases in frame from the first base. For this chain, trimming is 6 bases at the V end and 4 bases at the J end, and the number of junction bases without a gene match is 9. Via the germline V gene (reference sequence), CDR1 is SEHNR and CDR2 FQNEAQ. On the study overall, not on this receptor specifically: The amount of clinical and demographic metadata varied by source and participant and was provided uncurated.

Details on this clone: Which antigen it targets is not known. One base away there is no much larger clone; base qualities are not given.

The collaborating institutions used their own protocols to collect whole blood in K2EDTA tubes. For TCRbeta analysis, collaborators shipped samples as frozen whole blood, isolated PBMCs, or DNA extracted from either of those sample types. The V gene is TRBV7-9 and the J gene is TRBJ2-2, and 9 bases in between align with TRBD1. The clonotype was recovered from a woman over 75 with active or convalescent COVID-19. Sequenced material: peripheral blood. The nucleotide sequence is TGTGCCAGCAGTTTCACAGGGGGCGCGGGCACCGGGGAGCTGTTTTTT. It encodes CASSFTGGAGTGELFF.